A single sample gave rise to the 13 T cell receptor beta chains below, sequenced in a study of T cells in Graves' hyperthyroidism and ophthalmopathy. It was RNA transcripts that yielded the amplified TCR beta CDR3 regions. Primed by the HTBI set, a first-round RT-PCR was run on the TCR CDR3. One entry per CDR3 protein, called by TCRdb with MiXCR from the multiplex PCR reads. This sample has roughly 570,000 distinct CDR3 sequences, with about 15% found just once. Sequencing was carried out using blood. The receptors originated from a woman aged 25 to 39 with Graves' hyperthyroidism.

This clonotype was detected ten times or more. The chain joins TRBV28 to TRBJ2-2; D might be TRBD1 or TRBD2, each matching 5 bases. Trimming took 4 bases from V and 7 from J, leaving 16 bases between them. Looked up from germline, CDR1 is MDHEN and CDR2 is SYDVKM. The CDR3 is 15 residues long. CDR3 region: CASSSGTPLGGELFF. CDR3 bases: TGTGCCAGCAGTTCGGGGACCCCGTTAGGCGGGGAGCTGTTTTTT. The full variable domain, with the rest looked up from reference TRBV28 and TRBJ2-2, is DVKVTQSSRYLVKRTGEKVFLECVQDMDHENMFWYRQDPGLGLRLIYFSYDVKMKEKGDIPEGYSVSREKKERFSLILESASTNQTSMYLCASSSGTPLGGELFFGEGSRLTVL.

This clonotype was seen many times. CDR3 residues: CASRKGSRYEQYF. CDR3 DNA: TGTGCCAGCAGAAAGGGCTCTCGGTACGAGCAGTACTTC. The rearrangement links TRBV6-1 to TRBJ2-7; no clear D. Trimming pared 6 bases from V and 4 bases from J, leaving 13 bases between. This CDR3 is 13 amino acids long. Per the germline V gene, CDR1 is MNHNS and CDR2 is SASEGT.

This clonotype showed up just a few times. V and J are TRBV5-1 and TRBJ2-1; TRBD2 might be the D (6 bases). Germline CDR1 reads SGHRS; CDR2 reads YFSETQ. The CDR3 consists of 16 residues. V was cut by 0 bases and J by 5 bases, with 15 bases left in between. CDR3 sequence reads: CASSLVFASANNEQFF. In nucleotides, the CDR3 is TGCGCCAGCAGCTTGGTCTTCGCTAGCGCCAACAATGAGCAGTTCTTC.

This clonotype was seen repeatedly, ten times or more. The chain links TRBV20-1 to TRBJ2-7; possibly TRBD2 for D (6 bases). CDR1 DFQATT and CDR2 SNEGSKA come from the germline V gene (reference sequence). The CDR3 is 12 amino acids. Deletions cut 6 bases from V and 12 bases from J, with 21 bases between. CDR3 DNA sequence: TGCAGTGCCCCAAGGGACTCCTTAAACGCGTACTTC. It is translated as CSAPRDSLNAYF.

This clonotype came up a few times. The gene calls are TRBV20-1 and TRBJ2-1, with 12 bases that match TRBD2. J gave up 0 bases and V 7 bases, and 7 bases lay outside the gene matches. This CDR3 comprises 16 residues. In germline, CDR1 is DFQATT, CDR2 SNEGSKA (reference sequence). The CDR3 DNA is TGCAGTGTAACACCGGGACTAGCGGGCTCCTACAATGAGCAGTTCTTC. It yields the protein CSVTPGLAGSYNEQFF.

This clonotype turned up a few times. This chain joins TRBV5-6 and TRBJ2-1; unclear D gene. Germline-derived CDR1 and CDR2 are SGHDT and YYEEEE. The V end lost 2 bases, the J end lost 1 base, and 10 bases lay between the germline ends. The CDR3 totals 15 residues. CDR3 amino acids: CASSFLSPSYNEQFF. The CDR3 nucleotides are TGTGCCAGCAGCTTTCTCTCCCCGTCCTACAATGAGCAGTTCTTC.

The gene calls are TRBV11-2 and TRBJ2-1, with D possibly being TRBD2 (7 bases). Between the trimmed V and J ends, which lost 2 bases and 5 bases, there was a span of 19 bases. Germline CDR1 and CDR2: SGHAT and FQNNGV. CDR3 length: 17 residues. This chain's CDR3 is CASSLTPRGASNNEQFF. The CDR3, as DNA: TGTGCCAGCAGCTTAACGCCACGGGGGGCAAGTAACAATGAGCAGTTCTTC.

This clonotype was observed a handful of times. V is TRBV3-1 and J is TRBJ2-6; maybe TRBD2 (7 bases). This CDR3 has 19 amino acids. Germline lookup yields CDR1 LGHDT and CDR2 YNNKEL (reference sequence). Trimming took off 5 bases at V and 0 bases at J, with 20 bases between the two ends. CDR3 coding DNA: TGTGCCAGCAGCGTGCGTGGGGGGGCAACGCACTCTGGGGCCAACGTCCTGACTTTC. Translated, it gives CASSVRGGATHSGANVLTF.

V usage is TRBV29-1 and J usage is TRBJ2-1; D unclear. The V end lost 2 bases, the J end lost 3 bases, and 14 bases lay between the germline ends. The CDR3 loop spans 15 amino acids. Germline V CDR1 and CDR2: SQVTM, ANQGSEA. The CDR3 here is CSVEPPRGRYNEQFF. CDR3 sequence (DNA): TGCAGCGTTGAACCCCCCCGAGGACGCTACAATGAGCAGTTCTTC.

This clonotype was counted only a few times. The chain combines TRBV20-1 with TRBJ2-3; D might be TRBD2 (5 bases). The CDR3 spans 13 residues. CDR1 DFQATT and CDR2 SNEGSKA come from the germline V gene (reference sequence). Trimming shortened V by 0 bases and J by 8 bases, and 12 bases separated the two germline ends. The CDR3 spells CSARDPRELTQYF. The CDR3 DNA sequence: TGCAGTGCTAGAGATCCGAGGGAGCTTACGCAGTATTTT.

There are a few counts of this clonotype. DNA of the CDR3: TGTGCCAGCAGTTACGGCCCGGCGGGGGTCCGATACGAGCAGTACTTC. Translation: CASSYGPAGVRYEQYF. The genes are TRBV6-5 and TRBJ2-7; TRBD2 agrees at 7 bases. Per germline, CDR1 MNHEY and CDR2 SVGAGI. After removal of 2 bases from V and 4 bases from J, the junction contained 11 bases not matched to a gene. The length of the CDR3 is 16 residues.

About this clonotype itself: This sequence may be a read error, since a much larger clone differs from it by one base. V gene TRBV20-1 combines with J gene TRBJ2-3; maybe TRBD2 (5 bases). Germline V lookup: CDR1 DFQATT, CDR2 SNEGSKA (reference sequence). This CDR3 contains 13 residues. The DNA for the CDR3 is TGCAGTGCTAGGGATGACTACACAGATACGCAGTGTTTT. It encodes CSARDDYTDTQCF.

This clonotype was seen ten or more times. CDR3 loop: CASSLSGPYEQYF. CDR3 sequence (DNA): TGTGCCAGCAGTTTATCAGGGCCCTACGAGCAGTACTTC. The rearrangement uses TRBV7-9 and TRBJ2-7, with D possibly TRBD1 on 5 matching bases. Per germline, CDR1 SEHNR and CDR2 FQNEAQ (reference sequence). V was clipped by 6 bases and J by 2 bases, with 11 bases between them. The CDR3 consists of 13 residues.